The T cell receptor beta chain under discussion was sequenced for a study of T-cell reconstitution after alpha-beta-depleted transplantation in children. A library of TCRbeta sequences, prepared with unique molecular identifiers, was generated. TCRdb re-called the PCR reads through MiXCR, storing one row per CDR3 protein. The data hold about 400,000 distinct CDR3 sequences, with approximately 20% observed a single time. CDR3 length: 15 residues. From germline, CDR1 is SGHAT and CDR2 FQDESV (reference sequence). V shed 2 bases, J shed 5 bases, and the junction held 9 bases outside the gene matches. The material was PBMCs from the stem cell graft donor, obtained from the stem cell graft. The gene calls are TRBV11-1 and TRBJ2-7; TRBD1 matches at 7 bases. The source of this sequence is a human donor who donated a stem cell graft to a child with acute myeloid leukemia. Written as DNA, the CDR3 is TGTGCCAGCAGCTTATCCCTCTACAGGGGCCACGAGCAGTACTTC. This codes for CASSLSLYRGHEQYF.